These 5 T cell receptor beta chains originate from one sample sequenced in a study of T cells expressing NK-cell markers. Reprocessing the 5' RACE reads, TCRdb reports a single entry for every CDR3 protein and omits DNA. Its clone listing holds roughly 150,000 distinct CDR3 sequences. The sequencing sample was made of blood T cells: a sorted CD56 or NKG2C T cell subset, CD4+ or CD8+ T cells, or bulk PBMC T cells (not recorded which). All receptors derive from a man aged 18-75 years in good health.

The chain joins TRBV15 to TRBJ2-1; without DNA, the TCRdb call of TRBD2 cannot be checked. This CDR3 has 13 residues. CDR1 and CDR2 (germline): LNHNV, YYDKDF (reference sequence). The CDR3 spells CATTEGESDEQFF.

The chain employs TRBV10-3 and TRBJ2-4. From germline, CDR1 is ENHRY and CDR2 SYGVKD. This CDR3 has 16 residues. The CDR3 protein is CAISESWVAAKNIQYF.

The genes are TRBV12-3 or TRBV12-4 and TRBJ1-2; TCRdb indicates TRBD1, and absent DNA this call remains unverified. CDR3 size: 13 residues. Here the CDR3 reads CASSLGTVYGYTF.

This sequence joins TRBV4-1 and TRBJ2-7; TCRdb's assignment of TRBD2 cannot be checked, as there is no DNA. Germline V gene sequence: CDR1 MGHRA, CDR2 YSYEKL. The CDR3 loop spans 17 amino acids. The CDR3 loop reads CASSHETGTSGGYEQYF.

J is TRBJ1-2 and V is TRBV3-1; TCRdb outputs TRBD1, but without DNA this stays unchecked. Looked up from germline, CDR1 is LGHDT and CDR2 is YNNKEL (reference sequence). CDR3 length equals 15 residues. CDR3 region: CASSQDWGGRDGYTF.